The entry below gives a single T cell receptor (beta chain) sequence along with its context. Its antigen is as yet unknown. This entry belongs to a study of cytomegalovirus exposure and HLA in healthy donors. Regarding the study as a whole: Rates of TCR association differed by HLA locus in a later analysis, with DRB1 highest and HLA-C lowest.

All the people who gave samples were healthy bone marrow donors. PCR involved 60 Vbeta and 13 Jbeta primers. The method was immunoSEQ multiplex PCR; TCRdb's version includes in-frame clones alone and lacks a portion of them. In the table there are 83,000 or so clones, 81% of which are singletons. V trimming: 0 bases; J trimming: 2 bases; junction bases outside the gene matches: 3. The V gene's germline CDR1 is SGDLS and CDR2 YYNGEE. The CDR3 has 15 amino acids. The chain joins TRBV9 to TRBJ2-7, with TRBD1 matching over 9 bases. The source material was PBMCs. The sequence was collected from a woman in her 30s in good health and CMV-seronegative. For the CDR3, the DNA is TGTGCCAGCAGCGTAGGTACAGGGGGCCCCTACGAGCAGTACTTC. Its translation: CASSVGTGGPYEQYF.